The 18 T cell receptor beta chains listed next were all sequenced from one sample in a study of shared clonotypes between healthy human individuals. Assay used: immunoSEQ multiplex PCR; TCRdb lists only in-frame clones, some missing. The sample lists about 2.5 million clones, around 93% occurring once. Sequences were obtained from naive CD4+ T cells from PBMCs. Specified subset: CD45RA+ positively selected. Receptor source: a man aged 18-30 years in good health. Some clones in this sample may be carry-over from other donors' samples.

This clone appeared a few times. Written as DNA, the CDR3 is TGTGCCTGGAGTGGGTTCGAGGGGCCAGCTTTCTTT. Encoded protein: CAWSGFEGPAFF. The chain recombines TRBV30 with TRBJ1-1; tentative D call: TRBD1 (5 bases). From germline, CDR1 is GTSNPN and CDR2 SVGIG (reference sequence). The CDR3 is 12 amino acids. Trimming left V 1 base short and J 10 bases short, with 13 bases between.

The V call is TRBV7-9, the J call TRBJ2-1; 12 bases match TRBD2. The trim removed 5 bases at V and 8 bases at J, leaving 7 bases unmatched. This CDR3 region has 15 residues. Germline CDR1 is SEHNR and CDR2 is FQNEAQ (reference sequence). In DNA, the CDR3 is TGTGCCAGCAGCCCCGGGACTAGCGGGTTGGATGAGCAGTTCTTC. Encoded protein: CASSPGTSGLDEQFF.

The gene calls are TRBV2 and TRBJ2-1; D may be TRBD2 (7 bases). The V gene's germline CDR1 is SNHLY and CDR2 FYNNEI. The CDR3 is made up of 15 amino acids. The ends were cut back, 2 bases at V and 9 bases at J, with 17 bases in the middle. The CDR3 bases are TGTGCCAGCAGTGAATTTGCGGGGGCCTCGCGTGAGCAGTTCTTC. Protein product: CASSEFAGASREQFF.

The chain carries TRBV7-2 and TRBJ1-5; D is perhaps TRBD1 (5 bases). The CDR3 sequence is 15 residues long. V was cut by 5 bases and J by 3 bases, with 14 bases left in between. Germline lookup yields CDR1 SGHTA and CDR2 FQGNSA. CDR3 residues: CASSPGSTLNQPQHF. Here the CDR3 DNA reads TGTGCCAGCAGCCCAGGGTCCACCCTCAATCAGCCCCAGCATTTT.

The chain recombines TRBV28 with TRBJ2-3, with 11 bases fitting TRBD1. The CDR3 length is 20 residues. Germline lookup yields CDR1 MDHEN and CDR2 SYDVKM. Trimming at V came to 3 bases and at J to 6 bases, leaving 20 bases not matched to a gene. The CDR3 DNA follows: TGTGCCAGCAGTTTGGACAGGGGGCTTGTTCTAGCGGGATCGGTGGATACGCAGTATTTT. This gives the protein CASSLDRGLVLAGSVDTQYF.

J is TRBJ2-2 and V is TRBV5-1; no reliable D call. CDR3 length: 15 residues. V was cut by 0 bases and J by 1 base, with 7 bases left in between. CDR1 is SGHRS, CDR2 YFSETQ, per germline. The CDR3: CASSLGPRNTGELFF. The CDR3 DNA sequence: TGCGCCAGCAGCTTGGGACCGCGGAACACCGGGGAGCTGTTTTTT.

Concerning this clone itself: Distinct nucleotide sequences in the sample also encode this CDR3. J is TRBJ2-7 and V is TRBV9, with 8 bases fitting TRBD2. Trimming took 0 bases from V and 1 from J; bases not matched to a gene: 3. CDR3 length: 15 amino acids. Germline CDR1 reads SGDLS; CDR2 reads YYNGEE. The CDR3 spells CASSVGASGSYEQYF. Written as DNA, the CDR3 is TGTGCCAGCAGCGTAGGGGCTAGCGGGTCCTACGAGCAGTACTTC.

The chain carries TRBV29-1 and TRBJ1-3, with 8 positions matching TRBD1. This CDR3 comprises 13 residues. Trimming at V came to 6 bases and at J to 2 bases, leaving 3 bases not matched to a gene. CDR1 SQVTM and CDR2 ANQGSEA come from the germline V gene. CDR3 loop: CSVGQGAGNTIYF. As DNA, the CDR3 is TGCAGCGTCGGACAGGGCGCTGGAAACACCATATATTTT.

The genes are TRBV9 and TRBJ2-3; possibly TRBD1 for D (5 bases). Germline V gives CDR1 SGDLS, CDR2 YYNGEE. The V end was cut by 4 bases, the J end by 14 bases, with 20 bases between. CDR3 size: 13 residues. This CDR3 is CASSPSVSDRWYF. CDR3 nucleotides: TGTGCCAGCAGCCCCTCCGTGTCAGACAGATGGTATTTT. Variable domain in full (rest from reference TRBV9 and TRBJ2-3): DSGVTQTPKHLITATGQRVTLRCSPRSGDLSVYWYQQSLDQGLQFLIQYYNGEERAKGNILERFSAQQFPDLHSELNLSSLELGDSALYFCASSPSVSDRWYFGPGTRLTVL.

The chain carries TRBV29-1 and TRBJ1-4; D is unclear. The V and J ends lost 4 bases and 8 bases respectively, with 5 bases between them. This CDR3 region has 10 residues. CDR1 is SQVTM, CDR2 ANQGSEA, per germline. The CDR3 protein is CSVAQEKLFF. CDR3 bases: TGCAGCGTTGCCCAAGAAAAACTGTTTTTT. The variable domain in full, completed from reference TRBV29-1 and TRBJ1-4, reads SAVISQKPSRDICQRGTSLTIQCQVDSQVTMMFWYRQQPGQSLTLIATANQGSEATYESGFVIDKFPISRPNLTFSTLTVSNMSPEDSSIYLCSVAQEKLFFGSGTQLSVL.

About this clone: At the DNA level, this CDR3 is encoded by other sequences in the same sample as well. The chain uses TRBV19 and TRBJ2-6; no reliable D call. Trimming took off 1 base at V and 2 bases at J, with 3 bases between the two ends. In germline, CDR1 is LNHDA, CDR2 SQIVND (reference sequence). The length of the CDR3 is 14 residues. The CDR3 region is CASSIGAGANVLTF. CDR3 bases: TGTGCCAGTAGTATAGGAGCTGGGGCCAACGTCCTGACTTTC. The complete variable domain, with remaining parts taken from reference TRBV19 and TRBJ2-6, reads DGGITQSPKYLFRKEGQNVTLSCEQNLNHDAMYWYRQDPGQGLRLIYYSQIVNDFQKGDIAEGYSVSREKKESFPLTVTSAQKNPTAFYLCASSIGAGANVLTFGAGSRLTVL.

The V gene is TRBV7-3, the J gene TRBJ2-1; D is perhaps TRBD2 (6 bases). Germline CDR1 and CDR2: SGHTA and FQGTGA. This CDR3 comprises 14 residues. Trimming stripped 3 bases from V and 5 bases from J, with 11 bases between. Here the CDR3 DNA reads TGTGCCAGCAGCTTCGGGGGATCGGACAATGAGCAGTTCTTC. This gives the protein CASSFGGSDNEQFF.

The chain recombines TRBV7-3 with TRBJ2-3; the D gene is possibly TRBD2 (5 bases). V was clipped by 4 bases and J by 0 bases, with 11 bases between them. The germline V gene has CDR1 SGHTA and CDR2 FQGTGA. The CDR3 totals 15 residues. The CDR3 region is CASSSGVASTDTQYF. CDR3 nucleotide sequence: TGTGCCAGCAGCTCCGGGGTTGCTAGCACAGATACGCAGTATTTT.

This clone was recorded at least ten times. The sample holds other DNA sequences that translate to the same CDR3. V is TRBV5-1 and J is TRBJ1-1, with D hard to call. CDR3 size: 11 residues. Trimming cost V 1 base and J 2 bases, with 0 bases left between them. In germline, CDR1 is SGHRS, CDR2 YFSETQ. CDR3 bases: TGCGCCAGCAGCTTGAACACTGAAGCTTTCTTT. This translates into CASSLNTEAFF.

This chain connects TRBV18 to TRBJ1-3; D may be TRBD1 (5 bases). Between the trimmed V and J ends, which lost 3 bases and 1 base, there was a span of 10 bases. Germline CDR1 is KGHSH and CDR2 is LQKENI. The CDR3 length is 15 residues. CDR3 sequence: CASSPRDVSGNTIYF. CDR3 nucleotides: TGTGCCAGCTCACCCCGGGACGTTTCTGGAAACACCATATATTTT.

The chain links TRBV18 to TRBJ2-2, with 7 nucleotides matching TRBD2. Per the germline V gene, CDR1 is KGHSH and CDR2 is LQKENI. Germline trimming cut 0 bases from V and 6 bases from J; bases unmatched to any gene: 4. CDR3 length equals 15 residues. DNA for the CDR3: TGTGCCAGCTCACCACCGGGACTAAGGGCCGGGGAGCTGTTTTTT. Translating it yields CASSPPGLRAGELFF.

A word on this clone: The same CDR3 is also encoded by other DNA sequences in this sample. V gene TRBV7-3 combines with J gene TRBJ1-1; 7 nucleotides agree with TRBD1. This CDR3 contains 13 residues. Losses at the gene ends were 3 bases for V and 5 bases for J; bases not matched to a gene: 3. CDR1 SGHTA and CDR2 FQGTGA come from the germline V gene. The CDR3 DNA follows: TGTGCCAGCAGCTTGGGACAGCTTACTGAAGCTTTCTTT. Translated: CASSLGQLTEAFF.

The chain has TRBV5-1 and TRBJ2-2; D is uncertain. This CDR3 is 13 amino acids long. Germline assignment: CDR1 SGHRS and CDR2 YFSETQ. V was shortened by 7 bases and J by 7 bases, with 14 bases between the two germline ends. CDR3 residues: CASGYTDIGELFF. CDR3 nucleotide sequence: TGCGCCAGCGGCTATACCGATATCGGGGAGCTGTTTTTT.